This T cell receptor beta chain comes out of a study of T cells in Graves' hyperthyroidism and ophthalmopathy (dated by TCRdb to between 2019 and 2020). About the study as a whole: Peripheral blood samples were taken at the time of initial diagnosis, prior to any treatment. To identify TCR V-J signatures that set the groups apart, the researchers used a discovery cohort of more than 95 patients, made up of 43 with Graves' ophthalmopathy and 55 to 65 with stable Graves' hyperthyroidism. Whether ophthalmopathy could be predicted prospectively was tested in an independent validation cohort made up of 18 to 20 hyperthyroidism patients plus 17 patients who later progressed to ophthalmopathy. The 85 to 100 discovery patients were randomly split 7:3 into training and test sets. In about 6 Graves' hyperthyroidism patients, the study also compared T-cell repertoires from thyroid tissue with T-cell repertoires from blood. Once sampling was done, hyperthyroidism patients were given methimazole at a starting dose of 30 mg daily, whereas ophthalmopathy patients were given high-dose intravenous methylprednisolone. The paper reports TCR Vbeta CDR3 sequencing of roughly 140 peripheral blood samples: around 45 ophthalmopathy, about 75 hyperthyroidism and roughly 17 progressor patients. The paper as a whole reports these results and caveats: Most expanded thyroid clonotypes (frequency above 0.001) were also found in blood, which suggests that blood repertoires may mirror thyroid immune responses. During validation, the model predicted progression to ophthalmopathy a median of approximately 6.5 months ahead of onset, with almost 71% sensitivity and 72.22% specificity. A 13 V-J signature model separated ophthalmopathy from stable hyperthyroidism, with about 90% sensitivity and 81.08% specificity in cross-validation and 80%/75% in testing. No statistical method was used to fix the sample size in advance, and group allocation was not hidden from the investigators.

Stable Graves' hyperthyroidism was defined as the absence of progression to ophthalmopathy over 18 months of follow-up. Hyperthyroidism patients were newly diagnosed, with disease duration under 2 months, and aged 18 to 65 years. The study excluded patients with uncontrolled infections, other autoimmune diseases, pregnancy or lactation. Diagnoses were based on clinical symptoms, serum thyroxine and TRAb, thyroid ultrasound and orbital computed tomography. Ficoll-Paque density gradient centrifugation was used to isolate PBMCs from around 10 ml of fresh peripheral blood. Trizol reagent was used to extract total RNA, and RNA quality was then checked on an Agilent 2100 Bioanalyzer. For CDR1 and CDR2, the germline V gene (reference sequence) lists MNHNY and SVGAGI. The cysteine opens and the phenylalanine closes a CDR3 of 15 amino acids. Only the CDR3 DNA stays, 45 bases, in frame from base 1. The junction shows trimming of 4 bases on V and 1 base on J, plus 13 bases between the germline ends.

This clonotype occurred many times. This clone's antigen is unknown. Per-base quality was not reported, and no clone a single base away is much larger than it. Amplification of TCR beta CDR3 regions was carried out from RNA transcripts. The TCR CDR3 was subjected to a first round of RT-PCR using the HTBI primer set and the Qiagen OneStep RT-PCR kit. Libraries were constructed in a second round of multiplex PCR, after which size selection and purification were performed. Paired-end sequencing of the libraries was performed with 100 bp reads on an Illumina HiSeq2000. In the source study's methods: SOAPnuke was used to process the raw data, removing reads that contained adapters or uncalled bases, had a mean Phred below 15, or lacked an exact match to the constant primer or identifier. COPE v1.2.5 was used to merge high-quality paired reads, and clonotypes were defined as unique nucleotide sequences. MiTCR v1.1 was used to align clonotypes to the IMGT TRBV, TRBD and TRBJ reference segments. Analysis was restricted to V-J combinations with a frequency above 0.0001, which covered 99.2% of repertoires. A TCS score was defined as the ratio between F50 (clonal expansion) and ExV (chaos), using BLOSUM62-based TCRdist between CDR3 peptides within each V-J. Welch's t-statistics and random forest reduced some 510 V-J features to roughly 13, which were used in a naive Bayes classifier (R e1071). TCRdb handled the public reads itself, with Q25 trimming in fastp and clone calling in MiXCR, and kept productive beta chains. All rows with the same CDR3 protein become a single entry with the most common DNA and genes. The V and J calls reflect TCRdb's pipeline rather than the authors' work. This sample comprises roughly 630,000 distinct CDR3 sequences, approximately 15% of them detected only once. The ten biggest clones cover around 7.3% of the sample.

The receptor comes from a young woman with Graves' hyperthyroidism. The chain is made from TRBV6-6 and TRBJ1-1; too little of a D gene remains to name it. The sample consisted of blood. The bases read TGTGCCAGCAGTTTCTCGGGGTCGGGGAACACTGAAGCTTTCTTT. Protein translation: CASSFSGSGNTEAFF.